This TCR beta chain comes out of a study of T-cell memory formation after mild COVID-19. With constant-segment primers, 5'RACE yielded cDNA libraries of TCR alpha and TCR beta that carried sample barcodes and UMIs. MiXCR, applied by TCRdb to the 5' RACE reads, yields one record per CDR3 protein. The data show fewer than 600,000 distinct CDR3 sequences, less than 25% seen once. Germline CDR1 MRHNA, CDR2 SNTAGT. V lost 2 bases to trimming and J lost 4 bases; unmatched junction nucleotides: 8. This CDR3 is 16 amino acids long. Study-wide points: Clonal second-wave expansions that peaked on day 37 had unconfirmed SARS-CoV-2 specificity. Clones contracting day 15 to 85 were balanced CD4/CD8; later expanders leaned CD4+.

With respect to this clonotype: Its target is unknown.

The chain recombines TRBV6-4 with TRBJ1-2; the match to TRBD1 covers 9 bases. Sequenced input: PBMCs or a T cell subset sorted from them (not recorded which). The sequence derives from an adult woman who had mild COVID-19 (a few samples of this study predate the infection). Cell type and time point are not known. Here the CDR3 reads CASSDGGTGIPYGYTF. CDR3 DNA sequence: TGTGCCAGCAGTGACGGGGGGACAGGGATCCCCTATGGCTACACCTTC.